The 3 T cell receptor beta chains below were found in one sample sequenced in a study of Tregs in tolerant kidney transplant recipients. Libraries were prepared by immunoSEQ multiplex PCR; TCRdb keeps only in-frame clonotypes and omits some of them. The sample's table shows roughly 48,000 clones. The source was CD4+ T cells from blood, collected before the transplant. These receptors all come from a human donor who received a combined kidney and bone marrow transplant.

Concerning this clone itself: The read finishes 3 residues shy of the CDR3 end, and the germline J gene is used to complete it. V gene TRBV7-2 combines with J gene TRBJ1-4; D uncertain. V lost 0 bases to trimming and J lost 2 bases, with 10 bases between them. Germline-derived CDR1 and CDR2 are SGHTA and FQGNSA. This CDR3 region has 16 residues. The CDR3 DNA, read in part, is TGTGCCAGCAGCTTAGCCAGTAGAGGGACTAATGAAAAA. Its translation: CASSLASRGTNEK. The CDR3 in full is CASSLASRGTNEKLFF.

Note on this clone: The CDR3 end is not reached by the read, which stops 3 residues before it; the germline J gene fills it in. V is TRBV6-2 or TRBV6-3 and J is TRBJ1-5, with a possible D match to TRBD1 (6 bases). The CDR3 runs 15 residues. Germline V CDR1 and CDR2: MNHEY, SVGEGT. V lost 5 bases and J 7 bases, leaving 18 bases between the germline ends. The CDR3 loop reads CASSPPGASEQPQHF. Partial CDR3 DNA: TGTGCCAGCAGTCCCCCAGGGGCGTCAGAACAGCCC.

To note about this clone: Its ends do not fully match the called genes, so a read error is possible. The CDR3 end lies 3 residues beyond the end of the read and is filled in from the germline J gene. The chain combines TRBV19 with TRBJ2-3; D may be TRBD1 (5 bases). The CDR3 runs to 15 residues. CDR1 and CDR2 (germline): LNHDA, SQIVND (reference sequence). CDR3 in amino acids: CAGSKGQGQSDTQYF. CDR3 bases read: TGTGCCGGTAGTAAAGGTCAGGGCCAGTCAGATACG.